The clone carrying this T cell receptor (delta chain) was counted between two and nine times. Germline V CDR1 and CDR2: GEAIGNYY, EKD. The V and J ends lost 3 bases and 0 bases respectively, with 13 bases between them. The CDR3 sequence is 15 residues long. These data come from a study of gamma-delta chains in newborns, infants, children. Turning to the study itself: Microbial exposure reportedly drives polyclonal innate γδ T cell expansion after birth.

TCRdb re-processed the reads via CATT. The sample yields about 3,800 delta-chain clones, about 4.3% seen once. The chain uses TRDV2 and TRDJ1, with D maybe TRDD3 (6 bases). Sequencing was performed on blood. The source of this sequence is a child who was a newborn, infant or young child, either healthy, febrile or measles-vaccinated (not recorded which). This chain's CDR3 is CACDPVGGDTDKLIF. The DNA for the CDR3 is TGTGCCTGTGACCCCGTGGGGGGGGACACCGATAAACTCATCTTT.